The clone carrying this T cell receptor (beta chain) was observed many times. As yet, its antigen is unknown. An oligonucleotide containing a UMI was ligated to the 3' end of TCR cDNA. Adult healthy volunteers gave 2.5 ml peripheral blood for whole-blood RNA. Unsorted total RNA, about 1 to 1000 ng, was DNase treated before reverse transcription. This sample is part of a study of naive and memory T cell subsets. CDR1 SQVTM and CDR2 ANQGSEA come from the germline V gene. J gave up 3 bases and V 4 bases, and 12 bases lay outside the gene matches. The CDR3 spans 17 residues. General study results and limits: This RNA-based method may be sensitive to activation-related transcript changes.

Ligated cDNA underwent four rounds of PCR with nested alpha and beta constant region primers and SP2. For blood and skin samples, reverse transcription used TCR alpha and beta constant primers. TCRdb called the 5' RACE reads again in MiXCR, with one record for every CDR3 protein. This table has roughly 56,000 distinct CDR3 sequences, 7.2% appearing once. The clonotype originates from a male donor in good health. The rearrangement uses TRBV29-1 and TRBJ2-3; the match to TRBD1 covers 11 bases. The CDR3 reads CSVVPSGTGGTTDTQYF. The DNA for the CDR3 is TGCAGCGTTGTGCCATCCGGGACAGGGGGAACAACAGATACGCAGTATTTT.